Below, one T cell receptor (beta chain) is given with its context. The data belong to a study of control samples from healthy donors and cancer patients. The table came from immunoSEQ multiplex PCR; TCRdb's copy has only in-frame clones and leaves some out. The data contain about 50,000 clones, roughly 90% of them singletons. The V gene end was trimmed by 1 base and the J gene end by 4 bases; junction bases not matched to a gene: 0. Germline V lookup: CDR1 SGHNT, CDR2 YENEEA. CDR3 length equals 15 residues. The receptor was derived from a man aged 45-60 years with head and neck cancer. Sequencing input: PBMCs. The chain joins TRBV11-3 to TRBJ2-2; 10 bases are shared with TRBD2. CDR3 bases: TGTGCCAGCAGCTTAGTAGCGGGGGGCACCGGGGAGCTGTTTTTT. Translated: CASSLVAGGTGELFF. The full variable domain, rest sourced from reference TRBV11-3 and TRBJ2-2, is EAGVVQSPRYKIIEKKQPVAFWCNPISGHNTLYWYLQNLGQGPELLIRYENEEAVDDSQLPKDRFSAERLKGVDSTLKIQPAELGDSAVYLCASSLVAGGTGELFFGEGSRLTVL.